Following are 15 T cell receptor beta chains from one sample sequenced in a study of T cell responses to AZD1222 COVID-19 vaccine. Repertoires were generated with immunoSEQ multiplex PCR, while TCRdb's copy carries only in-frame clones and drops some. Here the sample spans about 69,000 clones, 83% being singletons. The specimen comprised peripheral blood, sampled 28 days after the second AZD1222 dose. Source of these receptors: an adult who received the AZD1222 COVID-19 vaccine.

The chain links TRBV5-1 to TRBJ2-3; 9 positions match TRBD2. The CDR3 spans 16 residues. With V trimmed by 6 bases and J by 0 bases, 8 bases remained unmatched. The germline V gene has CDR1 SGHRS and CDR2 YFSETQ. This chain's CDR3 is CASMTSGRTSTDTQYF. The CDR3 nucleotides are TGCGCCAGCATGACTAGCGGTCGAACTAGCACAGATACGCAGTATTTT.

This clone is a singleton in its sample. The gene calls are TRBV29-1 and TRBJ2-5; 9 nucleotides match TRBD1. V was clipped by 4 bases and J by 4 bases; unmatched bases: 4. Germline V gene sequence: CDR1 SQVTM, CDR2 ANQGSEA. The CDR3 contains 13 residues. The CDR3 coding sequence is TGCAGCGTTGGGACAGGGGATGGAGAGACCCAGTACTTC. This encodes CSVGTGDGETQYF.

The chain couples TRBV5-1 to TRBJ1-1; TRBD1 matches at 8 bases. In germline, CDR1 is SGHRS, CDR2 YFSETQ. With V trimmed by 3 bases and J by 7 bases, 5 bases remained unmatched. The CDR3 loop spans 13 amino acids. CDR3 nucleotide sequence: TGCGCCAGCAGCTGGGCAGGGGGCGATGAAGCTTTCTTT. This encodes CASSWAGGDEAFF.

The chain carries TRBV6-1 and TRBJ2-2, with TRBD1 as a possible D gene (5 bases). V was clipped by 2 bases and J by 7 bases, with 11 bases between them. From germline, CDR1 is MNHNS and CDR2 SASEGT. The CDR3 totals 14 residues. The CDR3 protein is CASSEMGQSGELFF. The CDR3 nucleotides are TGTGCCAGCAGTGAAATGGGGCAAAGCGGGGAGCTGTTTTTT.

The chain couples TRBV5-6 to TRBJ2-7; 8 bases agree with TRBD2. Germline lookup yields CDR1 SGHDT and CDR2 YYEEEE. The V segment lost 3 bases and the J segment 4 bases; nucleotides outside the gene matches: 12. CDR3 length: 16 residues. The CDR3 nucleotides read TGTGCCAGCAGCTCCGTTCGGGCTAGCGGGCATTACGAGCAGTACTTC. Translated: CASSSVRASGHYEQYF.

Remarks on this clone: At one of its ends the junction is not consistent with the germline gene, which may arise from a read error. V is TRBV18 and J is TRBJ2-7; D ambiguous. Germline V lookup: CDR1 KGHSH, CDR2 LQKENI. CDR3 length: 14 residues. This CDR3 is CASSPPSRPYEQYF. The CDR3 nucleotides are TGTGCCAGCTCTCCACCGTCTCGACCCTACGAGCAGTACTTC. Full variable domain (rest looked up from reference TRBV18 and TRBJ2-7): NAGVMQNPRHLVRRRGQEARLRCSPMKGHSHVYWYRQLPEEGLKFMVYLQKENIIDESGMPKERFSAEFPKEGPSILRIQQVVRGDSAAYFCASSPPSRPYEQYFGPGTRLTVT.

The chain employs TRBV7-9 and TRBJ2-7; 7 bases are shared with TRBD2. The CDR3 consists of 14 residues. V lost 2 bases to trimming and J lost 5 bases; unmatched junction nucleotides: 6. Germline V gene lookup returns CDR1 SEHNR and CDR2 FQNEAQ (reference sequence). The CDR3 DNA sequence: TGTGCCAGCAGCTTACGGAACGGGGGGAACGAGCAGTACTTC. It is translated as CASSLRNGGNEQYF.

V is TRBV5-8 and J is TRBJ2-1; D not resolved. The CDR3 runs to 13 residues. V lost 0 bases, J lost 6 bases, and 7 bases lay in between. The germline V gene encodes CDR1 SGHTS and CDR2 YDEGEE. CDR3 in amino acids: CASSLDGVNEQFF. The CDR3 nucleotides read TGTGCCAGCAGCTTGGACGGAGTCAATGAGCAGTTCTTC. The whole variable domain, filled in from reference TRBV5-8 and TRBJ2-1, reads EAGVTQSPTHLIKTRGQQATLRCSPISGHTSVYWYQQALGLGLQFLLWYDEGEERNRGNFPPRFSGRQFPNYSSELNVNALELEDSALYLCASSLDGVNEQFFGPGTRLTVL.

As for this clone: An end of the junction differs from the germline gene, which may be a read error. The CDR3 coding sequence is TGTGCCAGCAGTCTTCCCCCGGGACAGCTCGACTTC. It codes for CASSLPPGQLDF. The gene calls are TRBV2 and TRBJ2-7; TRBD1 matches 7 bases. The germline gives CDR1 SNHLY, CDR2 FYNNEI. The CDR3 is 12 residues long.

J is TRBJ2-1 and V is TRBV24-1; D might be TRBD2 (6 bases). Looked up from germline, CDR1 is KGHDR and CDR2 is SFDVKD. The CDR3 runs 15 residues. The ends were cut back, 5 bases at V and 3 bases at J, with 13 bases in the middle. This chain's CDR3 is CATSAGDSIYNEQFF. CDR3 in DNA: TGTGCCACCAGTGCCGGGGACTCAATCTACAATGAGCAGTTCTTC.

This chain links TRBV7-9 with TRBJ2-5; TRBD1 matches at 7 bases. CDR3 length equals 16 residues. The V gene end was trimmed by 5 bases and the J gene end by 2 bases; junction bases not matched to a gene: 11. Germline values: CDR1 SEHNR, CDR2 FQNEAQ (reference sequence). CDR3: CASSLGVAGGQETQYF. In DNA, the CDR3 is TGTGCCAGCAGCCTGGGAGTGGCAGGGGGACAAGAGACCCAGTACTTC.

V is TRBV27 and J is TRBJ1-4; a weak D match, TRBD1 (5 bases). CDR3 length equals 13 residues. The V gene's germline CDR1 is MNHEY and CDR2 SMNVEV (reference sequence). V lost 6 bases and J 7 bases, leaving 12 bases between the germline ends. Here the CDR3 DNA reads TGTGCCAGCAGATTCCAGGGAGGTGAAAAACTGTTTTTT. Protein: CASRFQGGEKLFF.

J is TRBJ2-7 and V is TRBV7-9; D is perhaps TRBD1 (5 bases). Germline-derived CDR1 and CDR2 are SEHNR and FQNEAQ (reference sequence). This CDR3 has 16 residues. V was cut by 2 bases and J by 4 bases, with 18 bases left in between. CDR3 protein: CASSLTTGGPSYEQYF. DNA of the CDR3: TGTGCCAGCAGCTTAACTACAGGTGGTCCCTCTTACGAGCAGTACTTC.

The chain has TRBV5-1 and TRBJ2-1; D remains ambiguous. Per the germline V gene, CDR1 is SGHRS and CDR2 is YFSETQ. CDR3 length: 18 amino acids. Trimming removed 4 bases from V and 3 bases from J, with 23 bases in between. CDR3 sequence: CASSPLPATSVDYNEQFF. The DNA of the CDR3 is TGCGCCAGCAGCCCTTTGCCGGCTACCTCGGTTGACTACAATGAGCAGTTCTTC.

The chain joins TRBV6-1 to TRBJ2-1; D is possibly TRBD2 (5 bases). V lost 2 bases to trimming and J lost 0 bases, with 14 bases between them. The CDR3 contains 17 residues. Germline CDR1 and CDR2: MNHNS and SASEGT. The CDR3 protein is CASSEILRATSYNEQFF. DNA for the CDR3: TGTGCCAGCAGTGAAATTTTGCGGGCGACCTCCTACAATGAGCAGTTCTTC.